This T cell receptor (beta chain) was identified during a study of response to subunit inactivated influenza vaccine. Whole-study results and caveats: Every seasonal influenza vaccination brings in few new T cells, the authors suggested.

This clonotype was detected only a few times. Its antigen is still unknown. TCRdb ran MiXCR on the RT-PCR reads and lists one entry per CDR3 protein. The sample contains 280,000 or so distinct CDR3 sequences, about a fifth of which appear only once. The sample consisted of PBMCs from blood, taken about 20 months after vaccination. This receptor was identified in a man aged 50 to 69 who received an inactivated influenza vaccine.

As DNA, the CDR3 is TGTGCCAGCACCCTCGGGGACACCATATATTTT. Amino acid sequence: CASTLGDTIYF. V gene TRBV12-3 or TRBV12-4 combines with J gene TRBJ1-3, with D hard to call. Trimming took 7 bases from V and 8 from J, leaving 9 bases between them. This CDR3 spans 11 amino acids.